The TCR beta chain described here comes from a study of cytomegalovirus exposure and HLA in healthy donors. Findings of the study overall: Other equally common chains were less clonally expanded than HLA-associated TCR beta chains, a later analysis showed. Most TCR sequences were rare, but some public TCRs occurred in many donors. Some TCR beta chains (164 of them) were listed as cytomegalovirus-associated.

This PCR relied on a set of 60 Vbeta primers and 13 Jbeta primers. Clones were sequenced by immunoSEQ multiplex PCR, and TCRdb holds only the in-frame ones, with some missing. The sample includes under 250,000 clones, over 70% of them seen just once. In regard to this clone: Its cognate antigen is unknown.

The CDR3 length is 17 residues. V lost 2 bases and J lost 3, with 21 bases in between. In germline, CDR1 is SGHRS, CDR2 YFSETQ. Nominally healthy donors provided the samples, though records likely missed some immune exposures. The specimen sequenced was PBMCs. V gene TRBV5-1 combines with J gene TRBJ2-7, with a weak D call TRBD2 (5 bases). The sequence was collected from a woman aged 55-75 years in good health and CMV-seropositive. CDR3 DNA sequence: TGCGCCAGCAGCTTAGGACGGGGAAATCCCGGGCACTACGAGCAGTACTTC. This codes for CASSLGRGNPGHYEQYF. The entire variable domain, with the rest obtained from reference TRBV5-1 and TRBJ2-7, is as follows: KAGVTQTPRYLIKTRGQQVTLSCSPISGHRSVSWYQQTPGQGLQFLFEYFSETQRNKGNFPGRFSGRQFSNSRSEMNVSTLELGDSALYLCASSLGRGNPGHYEQYFGPGTRLTVT.